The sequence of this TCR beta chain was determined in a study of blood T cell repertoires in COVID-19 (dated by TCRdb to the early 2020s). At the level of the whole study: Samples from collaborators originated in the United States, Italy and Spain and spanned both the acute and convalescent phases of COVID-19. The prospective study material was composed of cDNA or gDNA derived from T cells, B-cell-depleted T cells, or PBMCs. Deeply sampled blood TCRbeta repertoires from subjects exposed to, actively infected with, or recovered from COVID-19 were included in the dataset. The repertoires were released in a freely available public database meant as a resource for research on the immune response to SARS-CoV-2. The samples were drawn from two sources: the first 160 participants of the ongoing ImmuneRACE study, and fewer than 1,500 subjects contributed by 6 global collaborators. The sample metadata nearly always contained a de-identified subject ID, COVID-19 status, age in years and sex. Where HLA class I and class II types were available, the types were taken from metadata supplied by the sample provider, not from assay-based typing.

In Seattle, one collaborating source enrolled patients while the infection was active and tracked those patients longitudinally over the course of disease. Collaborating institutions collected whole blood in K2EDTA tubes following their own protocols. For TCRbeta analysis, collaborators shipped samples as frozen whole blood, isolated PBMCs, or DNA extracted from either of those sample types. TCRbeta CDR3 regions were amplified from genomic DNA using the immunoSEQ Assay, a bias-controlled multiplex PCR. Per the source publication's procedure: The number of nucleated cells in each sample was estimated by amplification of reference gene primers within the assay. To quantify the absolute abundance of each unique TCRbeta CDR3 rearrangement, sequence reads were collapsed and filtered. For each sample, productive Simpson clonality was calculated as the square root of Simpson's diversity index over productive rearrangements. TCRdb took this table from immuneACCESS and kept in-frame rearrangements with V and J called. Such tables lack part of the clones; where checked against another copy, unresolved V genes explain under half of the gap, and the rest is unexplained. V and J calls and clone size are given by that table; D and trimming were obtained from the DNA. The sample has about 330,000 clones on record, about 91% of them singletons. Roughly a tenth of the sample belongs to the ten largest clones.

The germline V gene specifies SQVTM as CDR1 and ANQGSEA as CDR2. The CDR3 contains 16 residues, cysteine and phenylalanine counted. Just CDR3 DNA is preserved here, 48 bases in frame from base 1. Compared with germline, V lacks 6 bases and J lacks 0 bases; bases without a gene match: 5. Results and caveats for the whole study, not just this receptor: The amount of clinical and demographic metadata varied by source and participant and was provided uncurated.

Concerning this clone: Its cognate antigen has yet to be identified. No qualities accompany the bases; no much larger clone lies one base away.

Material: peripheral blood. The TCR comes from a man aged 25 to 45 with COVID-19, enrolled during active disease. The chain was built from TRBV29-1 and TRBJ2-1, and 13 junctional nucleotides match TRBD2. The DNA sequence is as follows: TGCAGCGTGGGGACTAGCGGGACTTACTCCTACAATGAGCAGTTCTTC. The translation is CSVGTSGTYSYNEQFF.